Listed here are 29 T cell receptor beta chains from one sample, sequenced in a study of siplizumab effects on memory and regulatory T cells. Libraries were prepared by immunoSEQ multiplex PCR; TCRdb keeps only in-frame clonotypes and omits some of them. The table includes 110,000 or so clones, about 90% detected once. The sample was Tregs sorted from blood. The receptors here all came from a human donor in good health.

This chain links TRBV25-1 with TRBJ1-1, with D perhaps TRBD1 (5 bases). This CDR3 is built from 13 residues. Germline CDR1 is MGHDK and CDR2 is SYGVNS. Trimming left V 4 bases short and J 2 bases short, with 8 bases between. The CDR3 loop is CASSGDLNTEAFF. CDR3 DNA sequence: TGTGCCAGCAGTGGGGACCTAAACACTGAAGCTTTCTTT.

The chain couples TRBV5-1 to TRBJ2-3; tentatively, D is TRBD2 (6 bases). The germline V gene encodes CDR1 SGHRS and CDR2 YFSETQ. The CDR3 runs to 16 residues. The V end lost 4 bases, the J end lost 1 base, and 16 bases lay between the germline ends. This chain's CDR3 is CASSPGRSARTDTQYF. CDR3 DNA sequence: TGCGCCAGCAGCCCAGGGAGGTCAGCCCGCACAGATACGCAGTATTTT.

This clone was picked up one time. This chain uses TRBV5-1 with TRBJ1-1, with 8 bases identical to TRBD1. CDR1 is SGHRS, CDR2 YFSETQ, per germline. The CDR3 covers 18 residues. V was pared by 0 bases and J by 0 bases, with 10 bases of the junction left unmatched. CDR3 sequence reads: CASSLARDRRIMNTEAFF. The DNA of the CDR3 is TGCGCCAGCAGCTTGGCTCGGGACAGGAGAATTATGAACACTGAAGCTTTCTTT.

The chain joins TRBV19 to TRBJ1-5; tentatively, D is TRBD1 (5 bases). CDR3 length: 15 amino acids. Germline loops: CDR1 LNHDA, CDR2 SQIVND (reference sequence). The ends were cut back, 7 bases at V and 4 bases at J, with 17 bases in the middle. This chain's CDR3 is CASNPRGWGNQPQHF. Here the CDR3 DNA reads TGTGCCAGTAATCCGAGGGGTTGGGGGAATCAGCCCCAGCATTTT.

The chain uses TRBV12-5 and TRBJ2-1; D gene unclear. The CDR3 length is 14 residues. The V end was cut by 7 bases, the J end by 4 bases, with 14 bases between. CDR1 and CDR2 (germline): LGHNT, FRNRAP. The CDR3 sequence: CASVQSRGYNEQFF. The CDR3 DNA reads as TGTGCTAGTGTTCAAAGTCGTGGGTACAATGAGCAGTTCTTC.

DNA for the CDR3: TGCGCTACGGGTGCTAGCGGGGGACAAGAGACCCAGTACTTC. Its protein product is CATGASGGQETQYF. J is TRBJ2-5 and V is TRBV5-1, with 10 bases that match TRBD2. Germline V lookup: CDR1 SGHRS, CDR2 YFSETQ. The CDR3 length is 14 residues. The whole variable domain, remainder taken from reference TRBV5-1 and TRBJ2-5, is KAGVTQTPRYLIKTRGQQVTLSCSPISGHRSVSWYQQTPGQGLQFLFEYFSETQRNKGNFPGRFSGRQFSNSRSEMNVSTLELGDSALYLCATGASGGQETQYFGPGTRLLVL.

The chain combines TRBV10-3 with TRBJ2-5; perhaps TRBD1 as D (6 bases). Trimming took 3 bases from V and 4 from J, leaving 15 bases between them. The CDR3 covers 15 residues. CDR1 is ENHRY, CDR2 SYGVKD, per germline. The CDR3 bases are TGTGCCATCAGTGAACAGGGAGTGAGTGGAGAGACCCAGTACTTC. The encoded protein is CAISEQGVSGETQYF.

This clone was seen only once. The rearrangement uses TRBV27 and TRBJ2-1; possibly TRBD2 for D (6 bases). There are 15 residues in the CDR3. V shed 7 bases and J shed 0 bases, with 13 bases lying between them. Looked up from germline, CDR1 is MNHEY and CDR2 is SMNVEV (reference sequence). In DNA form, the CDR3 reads TGTGCCAGCACCCCCCTGGGGGGCTCCTACAATGAGCAGTTCTTC. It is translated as CASTPLGGSYNEQFF.

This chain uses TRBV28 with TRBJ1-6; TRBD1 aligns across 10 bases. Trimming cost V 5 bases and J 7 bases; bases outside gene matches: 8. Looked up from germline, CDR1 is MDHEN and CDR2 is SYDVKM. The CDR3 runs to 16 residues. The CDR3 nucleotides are TGTGCCAGCAGTGGACCGGGACAGGGGACAAATTCACCCCTCCACTTT. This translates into CASSGPGQGTNSPLHF. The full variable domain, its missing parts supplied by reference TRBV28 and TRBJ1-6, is DVKVTQSSRYLVKRTGEKVFLECVQDMDHENMFWYRQDPGLGLRLIYFSYDVKMKEKGDIPEGYSVSREKKERFSLILESASTNQTSMYLCASSGPGQGTNSPLHFGNGTRLTVT.

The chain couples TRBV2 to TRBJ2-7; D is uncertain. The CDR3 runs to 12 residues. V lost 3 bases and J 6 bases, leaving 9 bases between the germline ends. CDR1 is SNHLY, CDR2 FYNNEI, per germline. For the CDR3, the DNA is TGTGCCAGCAGTGACCATCCTCTCGAGCAGTACTTC. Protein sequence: CASSDHPLEQYF.

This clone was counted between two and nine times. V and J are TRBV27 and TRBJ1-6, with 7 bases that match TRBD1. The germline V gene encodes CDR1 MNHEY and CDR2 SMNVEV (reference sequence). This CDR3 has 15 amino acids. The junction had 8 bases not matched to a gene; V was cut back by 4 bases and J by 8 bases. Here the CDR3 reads CASSSEGARYSPLHF. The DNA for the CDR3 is TGTGCCAGCAGTTCCGAGGGGGCTCGGTATTCACCCCTCCACTTT.

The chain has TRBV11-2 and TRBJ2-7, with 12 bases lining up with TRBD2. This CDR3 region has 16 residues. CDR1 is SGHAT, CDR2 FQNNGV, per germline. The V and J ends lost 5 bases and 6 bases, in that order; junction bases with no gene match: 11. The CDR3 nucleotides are TGTGCCAGCAGCCCCCAGACTAGCGGGAGTATTGCCGAGCAGTACTTC. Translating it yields CASSPQTSGSIAEQYF.

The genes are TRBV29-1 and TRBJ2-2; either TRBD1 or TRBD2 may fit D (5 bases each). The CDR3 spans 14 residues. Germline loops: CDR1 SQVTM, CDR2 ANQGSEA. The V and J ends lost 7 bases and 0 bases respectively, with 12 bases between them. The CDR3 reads CSARGPANTGELFF. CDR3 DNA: TGCAGCGCCCGGGGACCGGCGAACACCGGGGAGCTGTTTTTT.

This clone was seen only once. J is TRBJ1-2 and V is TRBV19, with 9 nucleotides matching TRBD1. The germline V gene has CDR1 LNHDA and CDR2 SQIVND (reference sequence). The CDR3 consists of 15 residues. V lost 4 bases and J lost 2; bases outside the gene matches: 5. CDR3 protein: CASSRPGQGNYGYTF. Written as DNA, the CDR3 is TGTGCCAGTAGTAGACCGGGACAGGGAAACTATGGCTACACCTTC.

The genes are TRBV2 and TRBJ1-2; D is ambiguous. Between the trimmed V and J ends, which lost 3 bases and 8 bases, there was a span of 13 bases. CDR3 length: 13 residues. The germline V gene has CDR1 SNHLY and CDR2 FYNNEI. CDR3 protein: CASSEGYGRGYTF. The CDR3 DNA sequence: TGTGCCAGCAGTGAGGGGTACGGGAGGGGCTACACCTTC.

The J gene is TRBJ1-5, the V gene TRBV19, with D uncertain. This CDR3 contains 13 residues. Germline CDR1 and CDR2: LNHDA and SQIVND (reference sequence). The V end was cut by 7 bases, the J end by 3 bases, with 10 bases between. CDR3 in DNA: TGTGCCAGTAAGAGGACTTACAATCAGCCCCAGCATTTT. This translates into CASKRTYNQPQHF. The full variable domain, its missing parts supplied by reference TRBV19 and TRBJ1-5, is DGGITQSPKYLFRKEGQNVTLSCEQNLNHDAMYWYRQDPGQGLRLIYYSQIVNDFQKGDIAEGYSVSREKKESFPLTVTSAQKNPTAFYLCASKRTYNQPQHFGDGTRLSIL.

CDR3: CASSPGLATISYEQYF. For the CDR3, the DNA is TGCGCCAGCAGCCCGGGACTAGCGACCATCTCCTACGAGCAGTACTTC. This chain joins TRBV5-1 and TRBJ2-7; 10 bases match TRBD2. The CDR3 sequence is 16 residues long. Germline CDR1 SGHRS, CDR2 YFSETQ. Trimming cost V 4 bases and J 0 bases; bases outside gene matches: 7.

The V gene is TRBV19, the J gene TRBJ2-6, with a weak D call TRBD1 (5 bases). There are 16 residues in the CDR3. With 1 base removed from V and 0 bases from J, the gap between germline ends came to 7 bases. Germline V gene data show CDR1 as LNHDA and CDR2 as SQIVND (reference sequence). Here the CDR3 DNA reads TGTGCCAGTAGTATAGGAACAGGCTCTGGGGCCAACGTCCTGACTTTC. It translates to CASSIGTGSGANVLTF.

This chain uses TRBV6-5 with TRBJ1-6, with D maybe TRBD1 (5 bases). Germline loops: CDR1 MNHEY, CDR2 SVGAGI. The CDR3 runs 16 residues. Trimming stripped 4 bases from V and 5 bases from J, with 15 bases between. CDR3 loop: CASSFPSQGHNSPLHF. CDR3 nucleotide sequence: TGTGCCAGCAGTTTCCCCTCCCAGGGCCATAATTCACCCCTCCACTTT.

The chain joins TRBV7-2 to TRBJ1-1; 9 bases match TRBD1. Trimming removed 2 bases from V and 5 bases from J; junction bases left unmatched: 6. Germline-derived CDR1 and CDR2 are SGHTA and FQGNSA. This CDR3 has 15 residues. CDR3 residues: CASSLSDRGRTEAFF. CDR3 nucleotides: TGTGCCAGCAGCTTAAGTGACAGGGGGAGGACTGAAGCTTTCTTT.

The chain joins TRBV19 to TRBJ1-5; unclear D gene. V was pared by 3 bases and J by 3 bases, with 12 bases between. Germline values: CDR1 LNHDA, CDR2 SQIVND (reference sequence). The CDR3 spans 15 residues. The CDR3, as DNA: TGTGCCAGTAGTATCGGGAGAGGGTACAATCAGCCCCAGCATTTT. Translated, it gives CASSIGRGYNQPQHF.

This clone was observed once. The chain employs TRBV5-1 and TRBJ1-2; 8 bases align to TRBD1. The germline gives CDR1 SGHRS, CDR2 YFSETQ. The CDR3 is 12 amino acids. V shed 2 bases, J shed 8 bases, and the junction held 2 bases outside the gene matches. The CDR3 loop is CASSLDRGGYTF. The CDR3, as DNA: TGCGCCAGCAGCTTAGACAGGGGAGGCTACACCTTC.

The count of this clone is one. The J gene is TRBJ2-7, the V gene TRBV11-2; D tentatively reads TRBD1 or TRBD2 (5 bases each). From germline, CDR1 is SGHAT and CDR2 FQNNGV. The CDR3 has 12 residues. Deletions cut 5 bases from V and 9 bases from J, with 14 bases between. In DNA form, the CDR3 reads TGTGCCAGCAGCCCCGGGACCTTGAGGCAGTACTTC. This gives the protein CASSPGTLRQYF.

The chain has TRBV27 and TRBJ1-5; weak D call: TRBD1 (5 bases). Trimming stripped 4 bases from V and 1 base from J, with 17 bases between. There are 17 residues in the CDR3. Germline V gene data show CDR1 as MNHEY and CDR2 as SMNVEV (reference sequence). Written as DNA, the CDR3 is TGTGCCAGCAGTTCTACCTGGGGGATCGGAAGCAATCAGCCCCAGCATTTT. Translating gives CASSSTWGIGSNQPQHF.

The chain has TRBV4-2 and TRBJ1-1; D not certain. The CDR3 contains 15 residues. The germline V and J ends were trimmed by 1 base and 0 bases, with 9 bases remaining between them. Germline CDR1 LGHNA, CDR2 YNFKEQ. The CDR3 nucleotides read TGTGCCAGCAGCCAAGCCCAGGCGGTGAACACTGAAGCTTTCTTT. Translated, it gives CASSQAQAVNTEAFF.

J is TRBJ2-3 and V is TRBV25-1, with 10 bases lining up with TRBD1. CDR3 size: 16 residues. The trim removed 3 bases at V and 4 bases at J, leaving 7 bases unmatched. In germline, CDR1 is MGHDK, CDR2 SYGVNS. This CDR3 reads CASSELGQGRPDTQYF. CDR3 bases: TGTGCCAGCAGTGAGCTGGGACAGGGGCGGCCAGATACGCAGTATTTT.

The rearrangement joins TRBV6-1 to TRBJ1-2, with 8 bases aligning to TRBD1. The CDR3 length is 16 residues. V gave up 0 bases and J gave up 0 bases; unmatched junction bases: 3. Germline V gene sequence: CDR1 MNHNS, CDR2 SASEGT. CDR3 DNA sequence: TGTGCCAGCAGTGAAGCCTTGGGACAGGCTAACTATGGCTACACCTTC. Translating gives CASSEALGQANYGYTF.

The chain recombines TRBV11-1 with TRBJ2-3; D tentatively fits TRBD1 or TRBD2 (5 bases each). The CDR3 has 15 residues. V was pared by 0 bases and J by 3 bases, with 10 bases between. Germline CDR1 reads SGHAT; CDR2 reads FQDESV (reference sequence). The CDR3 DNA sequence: TGTGCCAGCAGCTTAGCGGGACGGAGGACAGATACGCAGTATTTT. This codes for CASSLAGRRTDTQYF.

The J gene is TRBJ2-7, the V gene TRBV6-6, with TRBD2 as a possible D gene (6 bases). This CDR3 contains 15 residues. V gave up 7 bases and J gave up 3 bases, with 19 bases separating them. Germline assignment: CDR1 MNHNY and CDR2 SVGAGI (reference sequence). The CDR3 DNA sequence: TGTGCCAGCACTAACGGGAGACAGACATTCTACGAGCAGTACTTC. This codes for CASTNGRQTFYEQYF.